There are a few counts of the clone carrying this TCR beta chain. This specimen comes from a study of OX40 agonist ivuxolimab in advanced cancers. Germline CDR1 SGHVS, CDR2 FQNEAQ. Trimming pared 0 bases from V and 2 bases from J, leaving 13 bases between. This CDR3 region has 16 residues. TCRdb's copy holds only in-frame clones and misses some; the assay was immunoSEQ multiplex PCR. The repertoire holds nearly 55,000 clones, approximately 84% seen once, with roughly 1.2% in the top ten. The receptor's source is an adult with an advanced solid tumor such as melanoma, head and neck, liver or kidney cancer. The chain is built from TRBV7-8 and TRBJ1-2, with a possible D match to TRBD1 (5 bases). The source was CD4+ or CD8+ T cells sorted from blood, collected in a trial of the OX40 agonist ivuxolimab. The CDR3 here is CASSLAGSGRNYGYTF. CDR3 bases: TGTGCCAGCAGCTTAGCGGGGTCAGGGCGGAACTATGGCTACACCTTC.